This TCR beta chain was sequenced in a study of T cells in Graves' hyperthyroidism and ophthalmopathy. About the research overall: Blood was drawn when the patient was first diagnosed and still untreated.

Among ophthalmopathy patients, the Clinical Activity Score reached at least 3, the NOSPECS grade reached at least 4, and duration remained under 3 months. On the basis of clinical symptoms, serum thyroxine and TRAb, thyroid ultrasound and orbital computed tomography, diagnoses were made. To note about this clonotype: What it binds is not known.

This CDR3 is 14 amino acids long. The V end lost 6 bases, the J end lost 6 bases, and 17 bases lay between the germline ends. The germline V gene has CDR1 SQVTM and CDR2 ANQGSEA. The TCR beta CDR3 regions underwent amplification using RNA transcripts as the source. A set of HTBI primers served as the primers for a first-round RT-PCR of the TCR CDR3. TCRdb reprocessed the multiplex PCR reads via MiXCR and lists one record per CDR3 protein. The sample lists over 350,000 distinct CDR3 sequences, about 18% seen once, with about 38% in the top ten. Notes on the study in general: Most expanded thyroid clonotypes above 0.001 recurred in blood.

The receptor was derived from a man between 18 and 29 years old with Graves' ophthalmopathy. The rearrangement links TRBV29-1 to TRBJ2-2, with a possible D match to TRBD1 (6 bases). The sequencing input was blood. Here the CDR3 reads CSVEDSLAAGELFF. DNA for the CDR3: TGCAGCGTAGAGGACAGCCTGGCCGCCGGGGAGCTGTTTTTT.